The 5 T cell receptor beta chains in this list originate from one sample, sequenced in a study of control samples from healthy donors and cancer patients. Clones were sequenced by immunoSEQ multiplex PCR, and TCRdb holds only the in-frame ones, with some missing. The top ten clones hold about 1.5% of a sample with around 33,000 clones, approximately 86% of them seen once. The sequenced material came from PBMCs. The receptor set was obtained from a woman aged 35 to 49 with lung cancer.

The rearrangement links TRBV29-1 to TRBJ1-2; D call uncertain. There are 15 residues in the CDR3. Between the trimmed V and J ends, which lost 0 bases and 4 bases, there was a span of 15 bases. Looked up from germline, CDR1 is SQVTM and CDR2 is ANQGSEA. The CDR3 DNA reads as TGCAGCGTTGAAGATGATCTGGACCCTGTCTATGGCTACACCTTC. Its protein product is CSVEDDLDPVYGYTF.

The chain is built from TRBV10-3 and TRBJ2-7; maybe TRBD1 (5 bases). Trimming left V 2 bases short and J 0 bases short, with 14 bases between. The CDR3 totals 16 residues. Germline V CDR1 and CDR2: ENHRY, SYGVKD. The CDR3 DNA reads TGTGCCATCAGTGAGCCCAGGGCGGAAAGCTCCTACGAGCAGTACTTC. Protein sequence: CAISEPRAESSYEQYF.

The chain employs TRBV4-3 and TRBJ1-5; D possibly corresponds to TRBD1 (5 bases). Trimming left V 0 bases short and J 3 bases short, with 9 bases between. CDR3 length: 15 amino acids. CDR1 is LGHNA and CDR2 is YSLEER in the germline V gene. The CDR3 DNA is TGCGCCAGCAGCCAAGAGTCAGGGATCAATCAGCCCCAGCATTTT. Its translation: CASSQESGINQPQHF.

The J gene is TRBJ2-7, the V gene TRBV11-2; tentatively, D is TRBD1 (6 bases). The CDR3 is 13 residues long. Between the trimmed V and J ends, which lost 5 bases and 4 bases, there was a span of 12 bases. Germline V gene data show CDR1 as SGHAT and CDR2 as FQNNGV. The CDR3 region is CASSLRQGYEQYF. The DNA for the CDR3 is TGTGCCAGCAGCCTACGCCAGGGGTACGAGCAGTACTTC.

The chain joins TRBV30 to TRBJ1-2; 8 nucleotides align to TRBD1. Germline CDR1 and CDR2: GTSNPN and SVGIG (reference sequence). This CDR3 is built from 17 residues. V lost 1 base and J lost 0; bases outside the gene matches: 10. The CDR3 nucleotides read TGTGCCTGGAGTGACAAACGGACAGGGCGAGCTAACTATGGCTACACCTTC. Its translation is CAWSDKRTGRANYGYTF.